This TCR beta chain was obtained from a study of T cells after yellow fever vaccination. The CDR3 runs 12 residues. Germline values: CDR1 DFQATT, CDR2 SNEGSKA (reference sequence). A process of 5'RACE template switching, which added a universal primer site and UMIs, was used to make TCR cDNA. From the 5' RACE reads, TCRdb called clonotypes with MiXCR, one entry per CDR3 protein. This table holds approximately 300,000 distinct CDR3 sequences, approximately 13% found once. This sequence joins TRBV20-1 and TRBJ2-2, with 9 bases aligning to TRBD2. The receptor comes from a man aged 25 to 40 who received the YFV17D yellow fever vaccine. The input for sequencing was CD4+ T cells sorted from PBMCs, taken 45 days after the yellow fever booster vaccination. Here the CDR3 DNA reads TGCACTATCCTAGCGGGAACCGGGGAGCTGTTTTTT. Translation gives CTILAGTGELFF.